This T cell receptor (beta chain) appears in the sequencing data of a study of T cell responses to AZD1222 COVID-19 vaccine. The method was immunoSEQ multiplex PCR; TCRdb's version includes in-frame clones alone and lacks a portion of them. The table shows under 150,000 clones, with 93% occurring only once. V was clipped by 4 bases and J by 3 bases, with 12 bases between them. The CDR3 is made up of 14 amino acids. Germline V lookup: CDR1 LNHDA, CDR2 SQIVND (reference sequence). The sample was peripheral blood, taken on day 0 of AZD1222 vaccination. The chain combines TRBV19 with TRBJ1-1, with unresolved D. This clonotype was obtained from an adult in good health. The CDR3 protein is CASSKTNGDTEAFF. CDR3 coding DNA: TGTGCCAGTAGTAAAACGAACGGGGACACTGAAGCTTTCTTT. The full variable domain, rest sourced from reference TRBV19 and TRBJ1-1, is DGGITQSPKYLFRKEGQNVTLSCEQNLNHDAMYWYRQDPGQGLRLIYYSQIVNDFQKGDIAEGYSVSREKKESFPLTVTSAQKNPTAFYLCASSKTNGDTEAFFGQGTRLTVV.